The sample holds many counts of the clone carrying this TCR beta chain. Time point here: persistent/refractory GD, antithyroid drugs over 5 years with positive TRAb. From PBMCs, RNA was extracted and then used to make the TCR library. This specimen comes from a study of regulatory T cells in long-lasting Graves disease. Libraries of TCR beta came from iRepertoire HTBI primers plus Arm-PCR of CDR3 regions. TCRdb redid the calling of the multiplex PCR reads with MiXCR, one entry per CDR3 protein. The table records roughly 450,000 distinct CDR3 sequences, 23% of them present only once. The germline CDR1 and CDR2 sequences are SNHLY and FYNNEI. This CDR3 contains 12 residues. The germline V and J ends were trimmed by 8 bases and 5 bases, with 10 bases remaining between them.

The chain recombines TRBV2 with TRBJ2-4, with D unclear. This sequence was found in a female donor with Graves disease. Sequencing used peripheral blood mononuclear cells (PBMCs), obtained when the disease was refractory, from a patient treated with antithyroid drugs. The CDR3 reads CASCPSENIQYF. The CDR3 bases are TGTGCCAGCTGCCCTTCTGAAAACATTCAGTACTTC.